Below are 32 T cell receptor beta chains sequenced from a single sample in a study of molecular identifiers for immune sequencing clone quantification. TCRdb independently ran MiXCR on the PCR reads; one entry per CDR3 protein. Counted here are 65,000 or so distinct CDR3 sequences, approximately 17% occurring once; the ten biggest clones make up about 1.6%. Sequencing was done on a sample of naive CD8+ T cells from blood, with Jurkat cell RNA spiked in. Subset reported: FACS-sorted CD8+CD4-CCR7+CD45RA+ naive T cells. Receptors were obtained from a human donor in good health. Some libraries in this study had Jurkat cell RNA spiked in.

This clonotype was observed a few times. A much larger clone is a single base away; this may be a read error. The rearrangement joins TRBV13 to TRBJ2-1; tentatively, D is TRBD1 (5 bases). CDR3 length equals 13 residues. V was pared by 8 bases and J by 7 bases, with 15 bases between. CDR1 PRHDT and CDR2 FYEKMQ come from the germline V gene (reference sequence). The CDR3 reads CASVGDSGNEQFF. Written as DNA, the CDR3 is TGTGCCAGCGTAGGGGATTCCGGAAATGAGCAGTTCTTC.

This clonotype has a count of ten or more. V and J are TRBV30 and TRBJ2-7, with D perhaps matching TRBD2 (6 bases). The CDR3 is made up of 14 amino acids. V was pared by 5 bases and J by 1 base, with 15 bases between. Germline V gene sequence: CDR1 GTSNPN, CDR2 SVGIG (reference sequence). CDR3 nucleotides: TGTGCCTGGGAAGAAGCGGGCTCGTCCTACGAGCAGTACTTC. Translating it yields CAWEEAGSSYEQYF.

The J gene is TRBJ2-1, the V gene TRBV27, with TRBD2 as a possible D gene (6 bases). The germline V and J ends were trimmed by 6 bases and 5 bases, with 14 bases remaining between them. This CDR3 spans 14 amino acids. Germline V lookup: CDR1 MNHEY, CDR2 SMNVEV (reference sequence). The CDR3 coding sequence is TGTGCCAGCAGGCCGGGACTCGAAAACAATGAGCAGTTCTTC. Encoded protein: CASRPGLENNEQFF.

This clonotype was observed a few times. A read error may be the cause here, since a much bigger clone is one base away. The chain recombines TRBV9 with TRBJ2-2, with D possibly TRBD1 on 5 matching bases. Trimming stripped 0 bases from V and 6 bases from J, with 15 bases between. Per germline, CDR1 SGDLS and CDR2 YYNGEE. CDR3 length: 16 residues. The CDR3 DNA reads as TGTGCCAGCAGCGTAGACAGGAGAGTCCGAGCCGGGGAGCTGTTTTTT. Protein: CASSVDRRVRAGELFF.

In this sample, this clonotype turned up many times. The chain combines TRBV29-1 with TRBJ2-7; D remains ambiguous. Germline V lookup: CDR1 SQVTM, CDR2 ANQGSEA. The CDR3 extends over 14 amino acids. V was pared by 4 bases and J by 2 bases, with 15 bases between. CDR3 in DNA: TGCAGCGTTGGATCAGGAATTGACCCCTACGAGCAGTACTTC. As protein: CSVGSGIDPYEQYF.

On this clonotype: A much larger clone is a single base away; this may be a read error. The CDR3 region has the DNA TGTGCCAGCAGTTACGGGACCGGGGGGGAGCGGTACTTC. This sequence encodes CASSYGTGGERYF. V gene TRBV6-5 combines with J gene TRBJ2-7; TRBD2 aligns across 8 bases. CDR1 is MNHEY and CDR2 is SVGAGI in the germline V gene. The CDR3 is 13 residues long.

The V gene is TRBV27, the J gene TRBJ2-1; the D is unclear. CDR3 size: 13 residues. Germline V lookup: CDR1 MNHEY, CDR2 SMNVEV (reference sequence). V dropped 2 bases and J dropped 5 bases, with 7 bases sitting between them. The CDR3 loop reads CASSLSRDNEQFF. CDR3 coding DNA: TGTGCCAGCAGTTTAAGTAGGGACAATGAGCAGTTCTTC.

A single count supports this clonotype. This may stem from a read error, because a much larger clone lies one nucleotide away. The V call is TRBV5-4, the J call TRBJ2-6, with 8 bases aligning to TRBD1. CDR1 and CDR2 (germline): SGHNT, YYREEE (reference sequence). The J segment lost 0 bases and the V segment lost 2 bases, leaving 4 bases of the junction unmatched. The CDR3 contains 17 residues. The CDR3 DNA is TGTGCCAGCAGCTTCAGTCAGGGGGCCTCTGGGGCCAACGTCCTGACTTTC. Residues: CASSFSQGASGANVLTF. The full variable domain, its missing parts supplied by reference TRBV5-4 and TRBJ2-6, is ETGVTQSPTHLIKTRGQQVTLRCSSQSGHNTVSWYQQALGQGPQFIFQYYREEENGRGNFPPRFSGLQFPNYSSELNVNALELDDSALYLCASSFSQGASGANVLTFGAGSRLTVL.

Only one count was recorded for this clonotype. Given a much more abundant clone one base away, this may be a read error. The CDR3 is CASSFLQGGIYGHTF. CDR3 DNA: TGTGCCAGCAGTTTTCTACAGGGGGGGATCTATGGCCACACCTTC. The chain employs TRBV27 and TRBJ1-2; 8 nucleotides align to TRBD1. There are 15 residues in the CDR3. In germline, CDR1 is MNHEY, CDR2 SMNVEV (reference sequence).

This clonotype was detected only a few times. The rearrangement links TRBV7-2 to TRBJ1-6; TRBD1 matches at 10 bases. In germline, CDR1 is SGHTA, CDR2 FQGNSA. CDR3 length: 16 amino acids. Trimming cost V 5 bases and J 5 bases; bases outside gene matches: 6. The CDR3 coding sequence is TGTGCCAGCAGCACGCCCGGGACAGGGGATAATTCACCCCTCCACTTT. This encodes CASSTPGTGDNSPLHF. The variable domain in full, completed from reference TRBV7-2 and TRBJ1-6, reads GAGVSQSPSNKVTEKGKDVELRCDPISGHTALYWYRQSLGQGLEFLIYFQGNSAPDKSGLPSDRFSAERTGGSVSTLTIQRTQQEDSAVYLCASSTPGTGDNSPLHFGNGTRLTVT.

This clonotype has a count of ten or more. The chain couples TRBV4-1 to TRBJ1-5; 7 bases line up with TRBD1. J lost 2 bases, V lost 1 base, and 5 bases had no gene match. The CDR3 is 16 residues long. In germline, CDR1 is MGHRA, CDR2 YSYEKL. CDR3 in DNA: TGCGCCAGCAGCCAAGTGGAGACAGGGCGCAATCAGCCCCAGCATTTT. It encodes CASSQVETGRNQPQHF.

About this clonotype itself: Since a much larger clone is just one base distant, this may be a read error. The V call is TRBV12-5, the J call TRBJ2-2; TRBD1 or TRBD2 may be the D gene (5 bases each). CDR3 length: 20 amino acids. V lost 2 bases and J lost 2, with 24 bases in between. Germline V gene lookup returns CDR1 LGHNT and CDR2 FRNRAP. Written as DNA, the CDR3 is TGTGCTAGTGGTTTGACGACTACAAACCGGGGCACGGTAAACACCGGGGAGCTGTTTTTT. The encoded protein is CASGLTTTNRGTVNTGELFF.

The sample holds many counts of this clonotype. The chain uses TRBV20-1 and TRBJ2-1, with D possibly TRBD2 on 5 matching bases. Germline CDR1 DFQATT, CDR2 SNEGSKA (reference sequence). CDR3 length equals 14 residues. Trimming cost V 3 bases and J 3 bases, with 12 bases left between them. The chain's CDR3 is CSARNPGDYNEQFF. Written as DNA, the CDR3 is TGCAGTGCTAGGAACCCCGGGGACTACAATGAGCAGTTCTTC.

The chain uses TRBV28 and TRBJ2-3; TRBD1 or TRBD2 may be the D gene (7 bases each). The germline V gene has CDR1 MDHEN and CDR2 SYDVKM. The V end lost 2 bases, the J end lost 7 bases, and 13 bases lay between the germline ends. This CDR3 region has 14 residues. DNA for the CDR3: TGTGCCAGCAGTTTAATCAGGGGGGGGAATACGCAGTATTTT. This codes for CASSLIRGGNTQYF.

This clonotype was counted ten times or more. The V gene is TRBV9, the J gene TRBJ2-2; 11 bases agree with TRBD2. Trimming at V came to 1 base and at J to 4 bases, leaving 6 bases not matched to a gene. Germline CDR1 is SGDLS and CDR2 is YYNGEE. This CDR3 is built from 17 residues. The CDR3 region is CASSVRVAGGVTGELFF. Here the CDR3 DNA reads TGTGCCAGCAGCGTAAGAGTAGCGGGAGGGGTCACCGGGGAGCTGTTTTTT.

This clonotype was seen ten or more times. The CDR3 DNA sequence: TGTGCCAGCAGTCTGCGTCCCCCGCGATCGGAGACCCAGTACTTC. This gives the protein CASSLRPPRSETQYF. This chain connects TRBV7-8 to TRBJ2-5; D gene unclear. This CDR3 spans 15 amino acids. V was pared by 6 bases and J by 5 bases, with 19 bases between. Germline CDR1 reads SGHVS; CDR2 reads FQNEAQ.

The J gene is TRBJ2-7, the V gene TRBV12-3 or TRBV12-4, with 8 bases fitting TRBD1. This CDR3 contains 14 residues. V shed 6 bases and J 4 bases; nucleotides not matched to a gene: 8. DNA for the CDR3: TGTGCCAGCAGACACTCGGACAGGGTATACGAGCAGTACTTC. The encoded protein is CASRHSDRVYEQYF.

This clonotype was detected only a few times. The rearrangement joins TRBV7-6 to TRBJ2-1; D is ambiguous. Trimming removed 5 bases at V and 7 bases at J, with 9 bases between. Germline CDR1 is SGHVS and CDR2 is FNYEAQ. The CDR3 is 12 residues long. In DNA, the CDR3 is TGTGCCAGCAGCCCGATAGGGAATGAGCAGTTCTTC. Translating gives CASSPIGNEQFF. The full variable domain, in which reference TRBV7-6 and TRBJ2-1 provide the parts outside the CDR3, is GAGVSQSPRYKVTKRGQDVALRCDPISGHVSLYWYRQALGQGPEFLTYFNYEAQQDKSGLPNDRFSAERPEGSISTLTIQRTEQRDSAMYRCASSPIGNEQFFGPGTRLTVL.

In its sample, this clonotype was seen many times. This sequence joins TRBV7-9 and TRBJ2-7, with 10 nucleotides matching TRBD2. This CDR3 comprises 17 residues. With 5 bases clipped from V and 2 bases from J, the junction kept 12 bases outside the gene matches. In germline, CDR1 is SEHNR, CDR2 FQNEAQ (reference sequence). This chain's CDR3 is CASSGIAGGQSPYEQYF. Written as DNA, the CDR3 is TGTGCCAGCAGCGGAATAGCGGGAGGCCAGTCCCCCTACGAGCAGTACTTC. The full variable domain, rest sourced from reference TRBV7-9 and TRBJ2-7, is DTGVSQNPRHKITKRGQNVTFRCDPISEHNRLYWYRQTLGQGPEFLTYFQNEAQLEKSRLLSDRFSAERPKGSFSTLEIQRTEQGDSAMYLCASSGIAGGQSPYEQYFGPGTRLTVT.

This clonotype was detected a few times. The CDR3 loop reads CAWGRLNTGELFF. The CDR3, as DNA: TGTGCCTGGGGTCGATTAAACACCGGGGAGCTGTTTTTT. The chain employs TRBV30 and TRBJ2-2; no clear D gene. The CDR3 covers 13 residues. V dropped 5 bases and J dropped 2 bases, with 9 bases sitting between them. CDR1 GTSNPN and CDR2 SVGIG come from the germline V gene (reference sequence).

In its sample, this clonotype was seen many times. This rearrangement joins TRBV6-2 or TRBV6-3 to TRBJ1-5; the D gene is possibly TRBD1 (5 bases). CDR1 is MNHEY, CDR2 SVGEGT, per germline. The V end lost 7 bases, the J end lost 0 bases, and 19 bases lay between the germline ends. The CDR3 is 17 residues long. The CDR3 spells CASTSQRGPYSNQPQHF. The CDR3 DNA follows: TGTGCCAGCACGTCCCAACGGGGCCCCTATAGCAATCAGCCCCAGCATTTT.

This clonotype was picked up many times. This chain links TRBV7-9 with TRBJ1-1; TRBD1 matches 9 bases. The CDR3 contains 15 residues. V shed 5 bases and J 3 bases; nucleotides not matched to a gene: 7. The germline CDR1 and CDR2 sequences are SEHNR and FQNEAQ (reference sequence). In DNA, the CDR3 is TGTGCCAGCAGCCCGCCGGGACAGGGTCACACTGAAGCTTTCTTT. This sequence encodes CASSPPGQGHTEAFF.

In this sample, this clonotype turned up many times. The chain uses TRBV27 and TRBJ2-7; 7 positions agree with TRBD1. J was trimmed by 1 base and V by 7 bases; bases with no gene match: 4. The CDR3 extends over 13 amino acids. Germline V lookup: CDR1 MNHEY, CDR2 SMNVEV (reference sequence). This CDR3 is CASKQQGSYEQYF. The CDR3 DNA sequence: TGTGCCAGCAAACAACAGGGGTCCTACGAGCAGTACTTC.

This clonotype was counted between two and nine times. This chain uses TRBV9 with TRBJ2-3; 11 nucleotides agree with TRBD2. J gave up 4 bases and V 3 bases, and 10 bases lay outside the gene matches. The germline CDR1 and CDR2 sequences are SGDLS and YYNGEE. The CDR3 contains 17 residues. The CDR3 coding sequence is TGTGCCAGCAGCGAGGACCCTAGCGGGAGGAGGCCAGATACGCAGTATTTT. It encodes CASSEDPSGRRPDTQYF.

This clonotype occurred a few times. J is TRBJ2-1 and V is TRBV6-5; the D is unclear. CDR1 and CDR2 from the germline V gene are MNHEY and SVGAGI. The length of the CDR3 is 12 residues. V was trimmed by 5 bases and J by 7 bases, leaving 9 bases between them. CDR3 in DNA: TGTGCCAGCAGTCCTAACGATAATGAGCAGTTCTTC. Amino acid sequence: CASSPNDNEQFF.

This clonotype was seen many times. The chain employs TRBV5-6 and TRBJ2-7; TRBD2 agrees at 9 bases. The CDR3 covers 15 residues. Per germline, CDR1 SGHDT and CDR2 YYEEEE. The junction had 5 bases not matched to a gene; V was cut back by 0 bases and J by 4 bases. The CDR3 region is CASSLGRLAGYEQYF. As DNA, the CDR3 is TGTGCCAGCAGCTTGGGTCGTCTAGCGGGATACGAGCAGTACTTC.

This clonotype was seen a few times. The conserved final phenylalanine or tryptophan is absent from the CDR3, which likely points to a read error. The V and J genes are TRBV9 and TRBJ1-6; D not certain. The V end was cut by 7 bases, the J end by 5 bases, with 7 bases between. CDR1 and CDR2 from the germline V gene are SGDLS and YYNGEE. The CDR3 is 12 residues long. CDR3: CASRGNNSPLHL. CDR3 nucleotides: TGTGCCAGCCGAGGGAATAATTCACCCCTCCACCTT.

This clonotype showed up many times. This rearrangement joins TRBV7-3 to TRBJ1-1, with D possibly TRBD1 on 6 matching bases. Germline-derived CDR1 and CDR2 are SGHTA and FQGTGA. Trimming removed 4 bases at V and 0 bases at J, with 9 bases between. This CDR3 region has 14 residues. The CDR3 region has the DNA TGTGCCAGCAGCTCCACAGGGATGAACACTGAAGCTTTCTTT. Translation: CASSSTGMNTEAFF.

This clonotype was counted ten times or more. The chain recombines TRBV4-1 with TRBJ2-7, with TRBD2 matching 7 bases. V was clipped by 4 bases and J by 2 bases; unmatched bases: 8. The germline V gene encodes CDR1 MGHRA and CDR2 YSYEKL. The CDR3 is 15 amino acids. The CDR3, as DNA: TGCGCCAGCAGCCTTCGCTCCGGGGGGACCTACGAGCAGTACTTC. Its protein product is CASSLRSGGTYEQYF.

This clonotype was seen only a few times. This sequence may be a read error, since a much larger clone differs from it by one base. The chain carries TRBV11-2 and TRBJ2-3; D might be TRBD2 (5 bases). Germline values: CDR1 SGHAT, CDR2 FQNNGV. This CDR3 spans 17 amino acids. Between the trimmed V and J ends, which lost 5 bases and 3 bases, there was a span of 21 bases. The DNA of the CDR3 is TGTGCCAGCAGCCCGATCCTGACGGGAATGGGAACAGATACGCAGTATTTT. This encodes CASSPILTGMGTDTQYF.

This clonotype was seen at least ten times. The CDR3 loop reads CATPSPGNQAQETQYF. As DNA, the CDR3 is TGTGCCACCCCGTCTCCGGGCAACCAGGCCCAAGAGACCCAGTACTTC. V gene TRBV2 combines with J gene TRBJ2-5; the D is unclear. Germline V gene sequence: CDR1 SNHLY, CDR2 FYNNEI. This CDR3 has 16 residues. V shed 10 bases and J shed 1 base, with 22 bases lying between them.

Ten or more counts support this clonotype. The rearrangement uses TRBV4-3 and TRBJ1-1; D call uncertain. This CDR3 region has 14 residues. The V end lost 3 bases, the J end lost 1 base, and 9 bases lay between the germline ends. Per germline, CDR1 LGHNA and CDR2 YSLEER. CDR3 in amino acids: CASSQFVENTEAFF. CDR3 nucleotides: TGCGCCAGCAGCCAGTTCGTAGAGAACACTGAAGCTTTCTTT.